This TCR beta chain emerged from a study of CD8+ T cells in alopecia areata. About the research overall: Twice daily, treated patients received 5 to 10 mg of oral tofacitinib. The drug, tofacitinib, lasted 6 to 18 months, followed by 6 months off drug.

RNA extraction was followed by reverse transcription into cDNA, which acted as the sequencing template. TCRdb's copy holds only in-frame clones and misses some; the assay was immunoSEQ multiplex PCR. Counted here are approximately 150,000 clones, around 86% occurring once; the ten biggest clones make up roughly 15%. Researchers took lesional scalp punch biopsies and peripheral blood from people who were alopecia areata patients. The sample consisted of CD8+ T cells sorted from blood, taken at week 0. This receptor was taken from a human donor with alopecia areata.

Here the CDR3 DNA reads TGCAGCGTTGAAGAGTCTCGGGACTACGCCTACGAGCAGTACTTC. Translating it yields CSVEESRDYAYEQYF. The V and J genes are TRBV29-1 and TRBJ2-7; TRBD2 agrees at 7 bases. The germline CDR1 and CDR2 sequences are SQVTM and ANQGSEA. J lost 2 bases, V lost 0 bases, and 7 bases had no gene match. There are 15 residues in the CDR3.